Listed below are T cell receptor beta chains from one sample, sequenced in a study of T cell responses to AZD1222 COVID-19 vaccine. The data were produced by immunoSEQ multiplex PCR, yet TCRdb's version contains in-frame clones alone and is incomplete. This sample has about 130,000 clones; roughly 87% occur once, and the top ten carry roughly 6.1%. The sample was peripheral blood, taken 28 days after the second AZD1222 dose. The receptors were sampled from an adult who received the AZD1222 COVID-19 vaccine. Each CDR3 is given with its conserved first and last residue. Each record gives: V gene, D gene, J gene, clone size, CDR3 protein, CDR3 DNA. D genes are given only for firm matches. Clone size is given for some rows only: seen once, a few or many times, or a class if the clone is expanded.

v_call: TRBV9; d_call: NA; j_call: TRBJ1-2; clone_size: NA; cdr3_aa: CASSVDQGSYGYTF; cdr3_nt: TGTGCCAGCAGCGTAGACCAGGGCTCCTATGGCTACACCTTC
v_call: TRBV5-1; d_call: NA; j_call: TRBJ2-5; clone_size: NA; cdr3_aa: CASSFLQNSDVQETQYF; cdr3_nt: TGCGCCAGCAGCTTCCTTCAAAACTCGGACGTTCAAGAGACCCAGTACTTC
v_call: TRBV5-1; d_call: TRBD1; j_call: TRBJ1-1; clone_size: NA; cdr3_aa: CASSLQGQYTEAFF; cdr3_nt: TGCGCCAGCAGCTTACAGGGGCAGTACACTGAAGCTTTCTTT
v_call: TRBV4-3; d_call: NA; j_call: TRBJ2-2; clone_size: once; cdr3_aa: CASSQEAAGVGTGELFF; cdr3_nt: TGCGCCAGCAGCCAAGAAGCGGCCGGGGTCGGCACCGGGGAGCTGTTTTTT
v_call: TRBV9; d_call: NA; j_call: TRBJ2-1; clone_size: NA; cdr3_aa: CASSGNEQFF; cdr3_nt: TGTGCCAGCAGCGGCAATGAGCAGTTCTTC
v_call: TRBV24-1; d_call: NA; j_call: TRBJ2-3; clone_size: once; cdr3_aa: CATAPGRGRVTDTQYF; cdr3_nt: TGTGCCACCGCTCCCGGTAGGGGGAGGGTCACAGATACGCAGTATTTT
v_call: TRBV7-9; d_call: NA; j_call: TRBJ1-2; clone_size: NA; cdr3_aa: CASSRGTDGYTF; cdr3_nt: TGTGCCAGCAGCCGGGGGACGGATGGCTACACCTTC
v_call: TRBV24-1; d_call: TRBD1; j_call: TRBJ1-4; clone_size: NA; cdr3_aa: CASQGDVDEKLFF; cdr3_nt: TGTGCCTCCCAGGGGGACGTGGATGAAAAACTGTTTTTT
v_call: TRBV6-5; d_call: NA; j_call: TRBJ2-7; clone_size: NA; cdr3_aa: CASEGQGSSYEQYF; cdr3_nt: TGTGCCAGCGAGGGTCAGGGAAGCTCCTACGAGCAGTACTTC
v_call: TRBV7-2; d_call: TRBD2; j_call: TRBJ2-3; clone_size: NA; cdr3_aa: CASSLGLAGGTDTQYF; cdr3_nt: TGTGCCAGCAGCTTGGGACTAGCGGGAGGCACAGATACGCAGTATTTT